One sample yielded the 19 T cell receptor beta chains listed below, sequenced in a study of PD-L1 blockade in urothelial cancer. The data were produced by immunoSEQ multiplex PCR, yet TCRdb's version contains in-frame clones alone and is incomplete. The sample includes about 74,000 clones, around 84% of them seen just once. Sample: PBMCs, taken around atezolizumab (anti-PD-L1) treatment. These receptors were collected from a man between 65 and 79 years old with urothelial cancer.

The chain combines TRBV6-1 with TRBJ2-2; 7 nucleotides agree with TRBD1. There are 16 residues in the CDR3. Germline V gives CDR1 MNHNS, CDR2 SASEGT. The trim removed 4 bases at V and 3 bases at J, leaving 8 bases unmatched. CDR3: CASSVAGTVYTGELFF. DNA for the CDR3: TGTGCCAGCAGTGTTGCCGGGACAGTCTACACCGGGGAGCTGTTTTTT.

CDR3 residues: CASSLYGDEQFF. DNA for the CDR3: TGTGCCAGCAGCTTGTATGGAGATGAGCAGTTCTTC. The rearrangement uses TRBV5-4 and TRBJ2-1, with unresolved D. Trimming left V 1 base short and J 8 bases short, with 7 bases between. Germline CDR1 SGHNT, CDR2 YYREEE (reference sequence). The CDR3 loop spans 12 amino acids.

The J gene is TRBJ1-4, the V gene TRBV7-9; D is unresolved. Trimming removed 5 bases from V and 7 bases from J, with 17 bases in between. Germline V gene data show CDR1 as SEHNR and CDR2 as FQNEAQ (reference sequence). CDR3 length: 15 residues. CDR3 amino acids: CASSRLGEVGEKLFF. In DNA form, the CDR3 reads TGTGCCAGCAGCCGTCTCGGGGAGGTCGGTGAAAAACTGTTTTTT.

The genes are TRBV7-3 and TRBJ2-7; D may be TRBD1 (5 bases). Germline CDR1 is SGHTA and CDR2 is FQGTGA. Trimming pared 5 bases from V and 0 bases from J, leaving 11 bases between. The CDR3 has 14 amino acids. The CDR3, as DNA: TGTGCCAGCAGCAAGACAGCTAGCTCCTACGAGCAGTACTTC. As protein: CASSKTASSYEQYF.

The chain links TRBV20-1 to TRBJ2-3; D gene uncertain. The V and J ends lost 4 bases and 4 bases respectively, with 6 bases between them. Germline V gives CDR1 DFQATT, CDR2 SNEGSKA (reference sequence). The CDR3 is made up of 11 amino acids. CDR3 sequence: CSANTADTQYF. DNA for the CDR3: TGCAGTGCTAATACGGCAGATACGCAGTATTTT.

The rearrangement uses TRBV7-8 and TRBJ2-7; 14 bases are a match to TRBD2. This CDR3 spans 19 amino acids. Germline CDR1 reads SGHVS; CDR2 reads FQNEAQ. Losses at the gene ends were 1 base for V and 0 bases for J; bases not matched to a gene: 8. The CDR3 here is CASSLGTSGRSLPSYEQYF. CDR3 nucleotide sequence: TGTGCCAGCAGCTTAGGGACTAGCGGGAGGTCTCTCCCCTCCTACGAGCAGTACTTC. The entire variable domain, with the rest obtained from reference TRBV7-8 and TRBJ2-7, is as follows: GAGVSQSPRYKVAKRGQDVALRCDPISGHVSLFWYQQALGQGPEFLTYFQNEAQLDKSGLPSDRFFAERPEGSVSTLKIQRTQQEDSAVYLCASSLGTSGRSLPSYEQYFGPGTRLTVT.

The J gene is TRBJ2-1, the V gene TRBV5-1; 13 positions agree with TRBD2. After removal of 1 base from V and 2 bases from J, the junction contained 3 bases not matched to a gene. CDR3 length: 17 amino acids. CDR1 and CDR2 from the germline V gene are SGHRS and YFSETQ. The chain's CDR3 is CASSLRLAGGAYNEQFF. CDR3 bases: TGCGCCAGCAGCTTGAGACTAGCGGGAGGAGCCTACAATGAGCAGTTCTTC.

The V call is TRBV19, the J call TRBJ1-5, with TRBD1 matching over 7 bases. The CDR3 runs to 13 residues. The germline V gene encodes CDR1 LNHDA and CDR2 SQIVND (reference sequence). V was clipped by 8 bases and J by 7 bases; unmatched bases: 8. CDR3 DNA sequence: TGTGCCAGTCAGACAGGGCTGAGCCAGCCCCAGCATTTT. Translation gives CASQTGLSQPQHF.

V is TRBV28 and J is TRBJ1-5; D may be TRBD1 (5 bases). This CDR3 is built from 13 residues. The V gene's germline CDR1 is MDHEN and CDR2 SYDVKM. With 11 bases removed from V and 9 bases from J, the gap between germline ends came to 20 bases. In nucleotides, the CDR3 is TGTGCCGTTACAGGCAGGAATGTGGGGCCCCAGCATTTT. It specifies CAVTGRNVGPQHF.

The chain couples TRBV5-4 to TRBJ2-2, with TRBD2 matching over 9 bases. Germline lookup yields CDR1 SGHNT and CDR2 YYREEE (reference sequence). The CDR3 runs to 15 residues. V was clipped by 4 bases and J by 2 bases; unmatched bases: 3. CDR3: CASSPSGTNTGELFF. The CDR3 DNA is TGTGCCAGCAGCCCTAGCGGGACTAACACCGGGGAGCTGTTTTTT.

J is TRBJ2-7 and V is TRBV6-5, with TRBD2 identical over 9 bases. V dropped 0 bases and J dropped 2; count of bases not matched to a gene: 5. Germline CDR1 reads MNHEY; CDR2 reads SVGAGI. There are 16 residues in the CDR3. The CDR3 nucleotides are TGTGCCAGCAGTTACTCTCTAGCGGGGCTTGCCTACGAGCAGTACTTC. It is translated as CASSYSLAGLAYEQYF.

The chain employs TRBV11-2 and TRBJ2-3; D gene uncertain. This CDR3 spans 16 amino acids. Per germline, CDR1 SGHAT and CDR2 FQNNGV. V lost 1 base and J lost 0, with 11 bases in between. CDR3 sequence (DNA): TGTGCCAGCAGCTTAGCACGCCGCGCTAGCACAGATACGCAGTATTTT. Amino acids: CASSLARRASTDTQYF. The whole variable domain, filled in from reference TRBV11-2 and TRBJ2-3, reads EAGVAQSPRYKIIEKRQSVAFWCNPISGHATLYWYQQILGQGPKLLIQFQNNGVVDDSQLPKDRFSAERLKGVDSTLKIQPAKLEDSAVYLCASSLARRASTDTQYFGPGTRLTVL.

The chain recombines TRBV7-9 with TRBJ2-1; 9 bases map to TRBD2. This CDR3 has 18 amino acids. Trimming at V came to 2 bases and at J to 4 bases, leaving 12 bases not matched to a gene. CDR1 and CDR2 (germline): SEHNR, FQNEAQ (reference sequence). Written as DNA, the CDR3 is TGTGCCAGCAGCTTAACTGGGTCTAGCGGGAATAGGTACAATGAGCAGTTCTTC. This sequence encodes CASSLTGSSGNRYNEQFF.

V gene TRBV5-1 combines with J gene TRBJ2-1, with TRBD2 matching over 9 bases. V was pared by 4 bases and J by 6 bases, with 8 bases of the junction left unmatched. CDR1 and CDR2 from the germline V gene are SGHRS and YFSETQ. The CDR3 extends over 15 amino acids. CDR3 protein: CASSESGRLLNEQFF. The CDR3 DNA follows: TGCGCCAGCAGCGAAAGCGGGAGGCTTCTCAATGAGCAGTTCTTC. The full variable domain, rest sourced from reference TRBV5-1 and TRBJ2-1, is KAGVTQTPRYLIKTRGQQVTLSCSPISGHRSVSWYQQTPGQGLQFLFEYFSETQRNKGNFPGRFSGRQFSNSRSEMNVSTLELGDSALYLCASSESGRLLNEQFFGPGTRLTVL.

This chain links TRBV7-8 with TRBJ1-3, with 7 bases matching TRBD1. With V trimmed by 5 bases and J by 0 bases, 4 bases remained unmatched. Germline V CDR1 and CDR2: SGHVS, FQNEAQ. The CDR3 spans 15 residues. CDR3 coding DNA: TGTGCCAGCAGCGTATCAGGGGGCTCTGGAAACACCATATATTTT. Its translation is CASSVSGGSGNTIYF. Combining the CDR3 with reference TRBV7-8 and TRBJ1-3 gives the whole variable domain GAGVSQSPRYKVAKRGQDVALRCDPISGHVSLFWYQQALGQGPEFLTYFQNEAQLDKSGLPSDRFFAERPEGSVSTLKIQRTQQEDSAVYLCASSVSGGSGNTIYFGEGSWLTVV.

V usage is TRBV9 and J usage is TRBJ2-5, with 12 positions matching TRBD2. J was trimmed by 5 bases and V by 5 bases; bases with no gene match: 7. The germline V gene has CDR1 SGDLS and CDR2 YYNGEE. This CDR3 region has 15 residues. The CDR3 loop reads CASSPSGRAFETQYF. CDR3 DNA: TGTGCCAGCAGTCCTAGCGGGAGGGCCTTTGAGACCCAGTACTTC.

The chain joins TRBV6-1 to TRBJ1-5, with D possibly being TRBD1 (5 bases). With 7 bases removed from V and 2 bases from J, the gap between germline ends came to 9 bases. The germline CDR1 and CDR2 sequences are MNHNS and SASEGT. The CDR3 loop spans 13 amino acids. In DNA, the CDR3 is TGTGCCAGCATCCCGGGGGGCAATCAGCCCCAGCATTTT. Residues: CASIPGGNQPQHF.

The CDR3 DNA follows: TGTGCCAGCAGCGCCGTGAGGAGCGGGAGACAAGAGACCCAGTACTTC. Translating gives CASSAVRSGRQETQYF. The gene calls are TRBV9 and TRBJ2-5, with 8 bases matching TRBD2. The germline V gene encodes CDR1 SGDLS and CDR2 YYNGEE. V lost 3 bases to trimming and J lost 2 bases; unmatched junction nucleotides: 9. The CDR3 is 16 amino acids.

V gene TRBV29-1 combines with J gene TRBJ2-1; 8 bases are a match to TRBD2. V shed 2 bases, J shed 8 bases, and the junction held 17 bases outside the gene matches. CDR1 is SQVTM and CDR2 is ANQGSEA in the germline V gene. This CDR3 region has 17 residues. The CDR3 sequence: CSVERSEGLVVVDEQFF. CDR3 DNA: TGCAGCGTTGAAAGGTCGGAGGGACTAGTGGTAGTTGATGAGCAGTTCTTC.